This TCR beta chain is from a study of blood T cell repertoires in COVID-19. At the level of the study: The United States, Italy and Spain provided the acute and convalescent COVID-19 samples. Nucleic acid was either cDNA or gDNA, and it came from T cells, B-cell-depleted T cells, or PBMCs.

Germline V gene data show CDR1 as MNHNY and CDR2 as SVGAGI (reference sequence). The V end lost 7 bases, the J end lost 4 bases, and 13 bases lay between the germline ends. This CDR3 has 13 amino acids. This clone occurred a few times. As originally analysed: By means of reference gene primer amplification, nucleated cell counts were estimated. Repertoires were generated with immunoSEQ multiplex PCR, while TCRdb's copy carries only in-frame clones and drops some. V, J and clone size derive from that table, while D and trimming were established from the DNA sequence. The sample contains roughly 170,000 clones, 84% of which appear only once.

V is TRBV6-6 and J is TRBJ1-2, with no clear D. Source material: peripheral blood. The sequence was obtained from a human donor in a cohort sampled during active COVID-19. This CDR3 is CASMSEVSYGYTF. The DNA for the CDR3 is TGTGCCAGCATGTCAGAGGTCTCCTATGGCTACACCTTC.